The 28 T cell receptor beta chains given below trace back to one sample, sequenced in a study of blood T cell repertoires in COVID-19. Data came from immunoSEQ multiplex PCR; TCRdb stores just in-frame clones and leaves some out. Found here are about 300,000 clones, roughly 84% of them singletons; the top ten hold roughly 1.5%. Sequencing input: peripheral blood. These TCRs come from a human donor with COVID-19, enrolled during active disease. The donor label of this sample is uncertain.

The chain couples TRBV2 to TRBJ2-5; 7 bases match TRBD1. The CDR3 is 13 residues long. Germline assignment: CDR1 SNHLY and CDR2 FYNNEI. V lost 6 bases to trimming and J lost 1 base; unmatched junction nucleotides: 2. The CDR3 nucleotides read TGTGCCAGCAGAGGGACAGTCCAAGAGACCCAGTACTTC. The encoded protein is CASRGTVQETQYF.

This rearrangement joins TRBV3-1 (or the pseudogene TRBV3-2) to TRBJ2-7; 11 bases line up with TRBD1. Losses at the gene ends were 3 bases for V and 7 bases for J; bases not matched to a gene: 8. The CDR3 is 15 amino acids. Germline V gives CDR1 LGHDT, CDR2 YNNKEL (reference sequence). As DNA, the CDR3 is TGTGCCAGCAGCCATTATGGACAGGGGGCGGGTGAGCAGTACTTC. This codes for CASSHYGQGAGEQYF.

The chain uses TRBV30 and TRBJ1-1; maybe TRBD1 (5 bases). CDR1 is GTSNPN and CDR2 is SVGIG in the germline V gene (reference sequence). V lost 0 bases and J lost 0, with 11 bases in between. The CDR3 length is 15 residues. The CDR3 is CAWSVREGMNTEAFF. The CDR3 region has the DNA TGTGCCTGGAGTGTACGGGAGGGGATGAACACTGAAGCTTTCTTT.

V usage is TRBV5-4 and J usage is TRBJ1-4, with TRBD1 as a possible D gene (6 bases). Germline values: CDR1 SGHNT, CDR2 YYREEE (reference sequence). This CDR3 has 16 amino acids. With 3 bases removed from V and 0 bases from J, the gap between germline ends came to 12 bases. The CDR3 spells CASSSRGWATNEKLFF. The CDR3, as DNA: TGTGCCAGCAGCTCCAGGGGCTGGGCAACTAATGAAAAACTGTTTTTT.

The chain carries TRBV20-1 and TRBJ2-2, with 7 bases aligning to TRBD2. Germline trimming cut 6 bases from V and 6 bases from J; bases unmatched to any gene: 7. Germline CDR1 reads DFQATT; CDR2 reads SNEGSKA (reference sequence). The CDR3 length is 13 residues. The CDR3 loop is CSASWGRAGELFF. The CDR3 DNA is TGCAGTGCGAGTTGGGGGAGGGCCGGGGAGCTGTTTTTT.

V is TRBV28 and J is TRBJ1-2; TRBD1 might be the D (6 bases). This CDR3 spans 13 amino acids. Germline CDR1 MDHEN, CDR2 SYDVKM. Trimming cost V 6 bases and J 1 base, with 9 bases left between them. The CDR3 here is CASRTDSNYGYTF. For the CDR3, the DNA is TGTGCCAGCAGAACGGACAGTAACTATGGCTACACCTTC.

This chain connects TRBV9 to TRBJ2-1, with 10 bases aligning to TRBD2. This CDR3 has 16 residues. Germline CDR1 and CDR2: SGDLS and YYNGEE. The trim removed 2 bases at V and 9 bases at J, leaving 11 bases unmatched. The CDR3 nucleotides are TGTGCCAGCAGCGTGATAGGGCTAGCGGGAGTAGTTGAGCAGTTCTTC. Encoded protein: CASSVIGLAGVVEQFF.

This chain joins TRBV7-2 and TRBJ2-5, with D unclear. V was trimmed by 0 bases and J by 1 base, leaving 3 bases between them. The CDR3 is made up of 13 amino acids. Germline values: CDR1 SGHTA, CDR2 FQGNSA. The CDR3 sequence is CASSLASQETQYF. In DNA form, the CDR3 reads TGTGCCAGCAGCTTAGCCAGCCAAGAGACCCAGTACTTC.

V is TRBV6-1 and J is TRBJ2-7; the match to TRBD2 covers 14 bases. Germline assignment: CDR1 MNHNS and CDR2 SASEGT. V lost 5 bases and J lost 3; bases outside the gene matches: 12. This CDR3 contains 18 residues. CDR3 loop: CASSKGQGLAGDFYEQYF. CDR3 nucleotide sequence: TGTGCCAGCAGTAAAGGGCAGGGACTAGCGGGAGATTTCTACGAGCAGTACTTC.

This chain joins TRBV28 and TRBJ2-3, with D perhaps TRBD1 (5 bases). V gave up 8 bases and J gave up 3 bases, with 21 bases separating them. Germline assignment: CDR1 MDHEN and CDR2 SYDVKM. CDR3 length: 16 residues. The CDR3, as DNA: TGTGCCAGCCTTGGGTCCCCGGGCAGGGCTACAGATACGCAGTATTTT. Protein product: CASLGSPGRATDTQYF.

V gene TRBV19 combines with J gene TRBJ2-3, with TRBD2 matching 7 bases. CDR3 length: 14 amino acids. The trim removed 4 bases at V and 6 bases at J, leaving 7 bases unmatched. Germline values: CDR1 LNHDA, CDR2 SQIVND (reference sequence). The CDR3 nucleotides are TGTGCCAGTAGTAGTCGGGGAGGGAGCGATACGCAGTATTTT. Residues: CASSSRGGSDTQYF.

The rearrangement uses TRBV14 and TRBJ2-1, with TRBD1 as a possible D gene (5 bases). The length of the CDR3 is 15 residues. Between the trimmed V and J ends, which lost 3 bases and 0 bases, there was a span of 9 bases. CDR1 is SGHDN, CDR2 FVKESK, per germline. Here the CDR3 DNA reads TGTGCCAGCAGCCACAGGGATCCCTCCTACAATGAGCAGTTCTTC. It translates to CASSHRDPSYNEQFF. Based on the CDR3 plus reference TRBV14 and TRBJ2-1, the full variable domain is EAGVTQFPSHSVIEKGQTVTLRCDPISGHDNLYWYRRVMGKEIKFLLHFVKESKQDESGMPNNRFLAERTGGTYSTLKVQPAELEDSGVYFCASSHRDPSYNEQFFGPGTRLTVL.

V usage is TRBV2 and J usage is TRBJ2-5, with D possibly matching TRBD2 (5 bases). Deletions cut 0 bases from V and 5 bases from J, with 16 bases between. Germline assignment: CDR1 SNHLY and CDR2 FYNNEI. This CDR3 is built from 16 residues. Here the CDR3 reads CASSEAPRAVGETQYF. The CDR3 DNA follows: TGTGCCAGCAGTGAAGCCCCTCGAGCGGTTGGGGAGACCCAGTACTTC.

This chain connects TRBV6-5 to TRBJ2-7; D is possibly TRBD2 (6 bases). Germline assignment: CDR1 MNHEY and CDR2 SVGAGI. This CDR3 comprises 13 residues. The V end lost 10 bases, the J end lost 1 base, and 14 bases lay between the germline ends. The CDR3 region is CATGAGTSYEQYF. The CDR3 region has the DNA TGTGCCACCGGAGCCGGGACTTCCTACGAGCAGTACTTC.

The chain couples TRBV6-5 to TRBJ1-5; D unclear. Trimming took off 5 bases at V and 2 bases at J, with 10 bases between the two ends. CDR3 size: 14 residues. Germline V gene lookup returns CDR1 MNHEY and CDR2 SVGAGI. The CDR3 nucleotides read TGTGCCAGCAGTCAGGTCTCCGGCAATCAGCCCCAGCATTTT. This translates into CASSQVSGNQPQHF.

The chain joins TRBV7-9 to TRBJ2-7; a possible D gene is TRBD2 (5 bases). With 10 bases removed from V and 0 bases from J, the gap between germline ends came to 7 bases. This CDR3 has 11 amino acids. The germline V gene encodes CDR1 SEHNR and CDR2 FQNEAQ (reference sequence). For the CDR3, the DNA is TGTGCCACCGACTACTCCTACGAGCAGTACTTC. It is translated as CATDYSYEQYF.

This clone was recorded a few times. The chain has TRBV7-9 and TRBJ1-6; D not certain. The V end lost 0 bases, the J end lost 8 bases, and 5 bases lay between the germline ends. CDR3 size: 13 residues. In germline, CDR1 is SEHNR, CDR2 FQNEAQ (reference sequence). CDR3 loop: CASSLAGDSPLHF. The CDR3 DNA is TGTGCCAGCAGCTTAGCCGGTGATTCACCCCTCCACTTT.

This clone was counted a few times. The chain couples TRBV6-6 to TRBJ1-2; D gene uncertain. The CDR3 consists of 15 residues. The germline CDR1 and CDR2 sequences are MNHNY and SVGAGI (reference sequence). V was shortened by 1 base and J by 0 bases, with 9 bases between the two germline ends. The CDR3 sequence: CASSYFGSANYGYTF. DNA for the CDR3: TGTGCCAGCAGTTACTTCGGCAGCGCTAACTATGGCTACACCTTC.

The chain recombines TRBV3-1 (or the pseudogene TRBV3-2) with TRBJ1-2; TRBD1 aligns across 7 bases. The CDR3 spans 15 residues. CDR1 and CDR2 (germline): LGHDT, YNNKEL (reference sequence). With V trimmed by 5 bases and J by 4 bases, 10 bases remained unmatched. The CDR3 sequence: CASSEGRGLGYGYTF. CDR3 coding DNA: TGTGCCAGCAGCGAAGGGAGGGGGCTTGGCTATGGCTACACCTTC.

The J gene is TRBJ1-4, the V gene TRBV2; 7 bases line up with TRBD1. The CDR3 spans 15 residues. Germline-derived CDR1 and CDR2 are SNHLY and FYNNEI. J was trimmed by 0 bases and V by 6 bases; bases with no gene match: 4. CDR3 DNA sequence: TGTGCCAGCAGACGGGACAGACCAACTAATGAAAAACTGTTTTTT. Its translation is CASRRDRPTNEKLFF.

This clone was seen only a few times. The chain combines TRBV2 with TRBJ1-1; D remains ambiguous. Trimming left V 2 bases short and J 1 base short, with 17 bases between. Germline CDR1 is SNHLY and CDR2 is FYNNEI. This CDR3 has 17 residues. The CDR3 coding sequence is TGTGCCAGCAGTGAATATGTCCGGCAGGCCAAGAACACTGAAGCTTTCTTT. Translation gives CASSEYVRQAKNTEAFF. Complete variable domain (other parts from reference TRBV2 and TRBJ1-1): EPEVTQTPSHQVTQMGQEVILRCVPISNHLYFYWYRQILGQKVEFLVSFYNNEISEKSEIFDDQFSVERPDGSNFTLKIRSTKLEDSAMYFCASSEYVRQAKNTEAFFGQGTRLTVV.

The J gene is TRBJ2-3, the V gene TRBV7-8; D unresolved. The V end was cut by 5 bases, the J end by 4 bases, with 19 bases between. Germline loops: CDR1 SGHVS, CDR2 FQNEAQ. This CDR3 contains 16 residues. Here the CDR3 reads CASSLTFIPGADTQYF. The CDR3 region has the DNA TGTGCCAGCAGCCTTACCTTTATTCCGGGTGCAGATACGCAGTATTTT.

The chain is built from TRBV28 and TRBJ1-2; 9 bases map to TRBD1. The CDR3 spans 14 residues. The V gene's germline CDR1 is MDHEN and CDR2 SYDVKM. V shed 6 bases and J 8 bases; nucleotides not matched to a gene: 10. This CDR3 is CASSLGTGRNGYTF. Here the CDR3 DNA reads TGTGCCAGCAGCCTCGGGACAGGGAGGAACGGCTACACCTTC.

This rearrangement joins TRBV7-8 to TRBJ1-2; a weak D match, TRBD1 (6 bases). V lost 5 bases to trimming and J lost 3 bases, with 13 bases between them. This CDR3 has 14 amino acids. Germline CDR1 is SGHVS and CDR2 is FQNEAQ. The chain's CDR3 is CASSPPGTYYGYTF. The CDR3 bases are TGTGCCAGCAGCCCCCCCGGGACATACTATGGCTACACCTTC.

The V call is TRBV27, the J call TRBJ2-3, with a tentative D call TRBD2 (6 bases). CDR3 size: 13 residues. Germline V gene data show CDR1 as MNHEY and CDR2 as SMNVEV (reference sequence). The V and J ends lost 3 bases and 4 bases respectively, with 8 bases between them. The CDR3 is CASSFRESDTQYF. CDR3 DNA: TGTGCCAGCAGTTTTCGGGAGTCAGATACGCAGTATTTT.

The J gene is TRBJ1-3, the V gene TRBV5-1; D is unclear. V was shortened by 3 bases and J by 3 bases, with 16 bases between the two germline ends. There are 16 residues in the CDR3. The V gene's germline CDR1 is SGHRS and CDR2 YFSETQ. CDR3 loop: CASSYLDGRGGNTIYF. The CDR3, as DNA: TGCGCCAGCAGCTATCTTGATGGGAGAGGTGGAAACACCATATATTTT.

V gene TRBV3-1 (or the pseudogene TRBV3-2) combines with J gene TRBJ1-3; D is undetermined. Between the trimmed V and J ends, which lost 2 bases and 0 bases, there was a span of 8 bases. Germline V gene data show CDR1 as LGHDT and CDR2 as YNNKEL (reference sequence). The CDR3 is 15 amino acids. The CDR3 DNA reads TGTGCCAGCAGCCAAAACAGTCGCTCTGGAAACACCATATATTTT. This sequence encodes CASSQNSRSGNTIYF.

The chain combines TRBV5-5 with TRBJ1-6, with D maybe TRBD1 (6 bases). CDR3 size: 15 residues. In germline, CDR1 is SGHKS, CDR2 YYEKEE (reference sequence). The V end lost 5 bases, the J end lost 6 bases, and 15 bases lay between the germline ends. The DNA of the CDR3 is TGTGCCAGCAGTTCTATTAGGGGGGGTAATTCACCCCTCCACTTT. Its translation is CASSSIRGGNSPLHF.